The 20 T cell receptor beta chains presented below share a single source sample, sequenced in a study of follicular helper T cells after annual influenza vaccination. Time point indicated: 2013-2014 season, 7 days after vaccination. Using immunoSEQ multiplex PCR, the repertoire was profiled, and TCRdb retains in-frame clones only, with some absent. The table records over 7,500 clones, about 86% of them present only once. Sequencing was performed on CXCR5- memory CD4+ T cells sorted from blood, taken 7 days after influenza vaccination. The receptors were sampled from an adult who received the influenza vaccine.

This chain connects TRBV6-1 to TRBJ1-2; the match to TRBD1 covers 9 bases. With 6 bases clipped from V and 6 bases from J, the junction kept 5 bases outside the gene matches. The germline V gene encodes CDR1 MNHNS and CDR2 SASEGT. This CDR3 comprises 13 residues. The CDR3 protein is CASSEGQGDGYTF. As DNA, the CDR3 is TGTGCCAGCAGCGAGGGACAGGGTGATGGCTACACCTTC.

This clone occurred once. The chain recombines TRBV15 with TRBJ1-4; D ambiguous. Germline V gives CDR1 LNHNV, CDR2 YYDKDF (reference sequence). The CDR3 consists of 14 residues. The V gene lost 0 bases and the J gene lost 7 bases, with 9 bases spanning the gap. CDR3 bases: TGTGCCACCAGCAGAGACAGGATCGGTGAAAAACTGTTTTTT. It codes for CATSRDRIGEKLFF.

CDR3 coding DNA: TGTGCCAGTAGTATAAAAGTGAACACTGAAGCTTTCTTT. Its protein product is CASSIKVNTEAFF. The chain combines TRBV19 with TRBJ1-1; D uncertain. Germline V gives CDR1 LNHDA, CDR2 SQIVND (reference sequence). The CDR3 totals 13 residues. With 2 bases removed from V and 0 bases from J, the gap between germline ends came to 4 bases.

The chain combines TRBV5-1 with TRBJ1-1; 7 bases line up with TRBD1. This CDR3 contains 14 residues. Looked up from germline, CDR1 is SGHRS and CDR2 is YFSETQ. J gave up 1 base and V 7 bases, and 7 bases lay outside the gene matches. CDR3 sequence (DNA): TGCGCCAGCGGCTACAGGGGAGGGAACACTGAAGCTTTCTTT. Translating gives CASGYRGGNTEAFF.

This rearrangement joins TRBV4-3 to TRBJ1-4, with D tentatively TRBD1 (6 bases). Trimming stripped 0 bases from V and 5 bases from J, with 16 bases between. In germline, CDR1 is LGHNA, CDR2 YSLEER. The CDR3 totals 17 residues. CDR3 region: CASSQDSLGASNEKLFF. Here the CDR3 DNA reads TGCGCCAGCAGCCAAGATTCACTGGGGGCCAGCAATGAAAAACTGTTTTTT.

The chain combines TRBV27 with TRBJ1-2, with a tentative D call TRBD1 (5 bases). The V and J ends lost 2 bases and 0 bases respectively, with 7 bases between them. Germline CDR1 MNHEY, CDR2 SMNVEV (reference sequence). This CDR3 spans 14 amino acids. The CDR3 DNA reads TGTGCCAGCAGTTTAGGGGGTTCTAACTATGGCTACACCTTC. Translated: CASSLGGSNYGYTF.

V gene TRBV27 combines with J gene TRBJ1-5, with 8 bases lining up with TRBD1. CDR1 and CDR2 (germline): MNHEY, SMNVEV (reference sequence). The CDR3 runs 16 residues. V dropped 5 bases and J dropped 6; count of bases not matched to a gene: 12. The CDR3 DNA follows: TGTGCCAGCAGTCCTCGTGGACAGGGATTCGCTCAGCCCCAGCATTTT. This codes for CASSPRGQGFAQPQHF.

The J gene is TRBJ2-1, the V gene TRBV28, with D tentatively TRBD1 or TRBD2 (7 bases each). Germline loops: CDR1 MDHEN, CDR2 SYDVKM. V lost 2 bases and J 2 bases, leaving 16 bases between the germline ends. This CDR3 has 17 amino acids. The CDR3 loop is CASSLGRGLLPYNEQFF. Written as DNA, the CDR3 is TGTGCCAGCAGTTTAGGGAGGGGGCTGCTTCCCTACAATGAGCAGTTCTTC.

The CDR3 here is CAWEPGGNSPLHF. In DNA form, the CDR3 reads TGTGCCTGGGAACCGGGGGGGAATTCACCCCTCCACTTT. V and J are TRBV30 and TRBJ1-6; maybe TRBD1 (5 bases). This CDR3 has 13 amino acids. Germline lookup yields CDR1 GTSNPN and CDR2 SVGIG (reference sequence). Trimming pared 5 bases from V and 7 bases from J, leaving 12 bases between.

The chain carries TRBV28 and TRBJ1-5; D possibly corresponds to TRBD1 (5 bases). Trimming shortened V by 7 bases and J by 5 bases, and 9 bases separated the two germline ends. Germline values: CDR1 MDHEN, CDR2 SYDVKM. The CDR3 sequence is 12 residues long. The CDR3 sequence is CASTGTHQPQHF. CDR3 nucleotides: TGTGCCAGCACAGGGACCCATCAGCCCCAGCATTTT.

This clone was observed a few times. The V call is TRBV6-5, the J call TRBJ1-5; D possibly corresponds to TRBD1 (6 bases). Germline CDR1 and CDR2: MNHEY and SVGAGI. Deletions cut 6 bases from V and 6 bases from J, with 12 bases between. This CDR3 has 13 residues. Here the CDR3 reads CASRSTGSQPQHF. For the CDR3, the DNA is TGTGCCAGCAGATCCACAGGGTCTCAGCCCCAGCATTTT.

The chain carries TRBV18 and TRBJ1-3, with TRBD1 as a possible D gene (6 bases). The germline V gene encodes CDR1 KGHSH and CDR2 LQKENI. The CDR3 sequence is 16 residues long. The V end lost 2 bases, the J end lost 2 bases, and 13 bases lay between the germline ends. The CDR3 here is CASSPTTAGAGNTIYF. The CDR3 DNA reads as TGTGCCAGCTCACCAACGACCGCAGGGGCTGGAAACACCATATATTTT.

J is TRBJ1-5 and V is TRBV28; 9 positions match TRBD1. The length of the CDR3 is 18 residues. CDR1 and CDR2 from the germline V gene are MDHEN and SYDVKM. Trimming removed 5 bases from V and 2 bases from J; junction bases left unmatched: 13. The CDR3 protein is CASSPRGPGQGRNQPQHF. CDR3 nucleotides: TGTGCCAGCAGTCCCAGGGGTCCCGGACAGGGGCGCAATCAGCCCCAGCATTTT.

The genes are TRBV7-9 and TRBJ1-3; D is ambiguous. The CDR3 totals 16 residues. CDR1 SEHNR and CDR2 FQNEAQ come from the germline V gene (reference sequence). V was trimmed by 1 base and J by 0 bases, leaving 10 bases between them. The CDR3 nucleotides read TGTGCCAGCAGCTTAGGATGGCAGCACTCTGGAAACACCATATATTTT. Its translation is CASSLGWQHSGNTIYF.

Here the CDR3 reads CASSFDNGDQNYGYTF. The CDR3 coding sequence is TGTGCCAGCAGTTTTGATAACGGGGATCAGAACTATGGCTACACCTTC. The rearrangement uses TRBV28 and TRBJ1-2; D uncertain. The CDR3 spans 16 residues. Germline V gene data show CDR1 as MDHEN and CDR2 as SYDVKM. V was shortened by 3 bases and J by 2 bases, with 16 bases between the two germline ends.

The chain uses TRBV27 and TRBJ1-1, with 7 bases fitting TRBD1. Germline CDR1 MNHEY, CDR2 SMNVEV (reference sequence). After removal of 5 bases from V and 6 bases from J, the junction contained 12 bases not matched to a gene. The CDR3 runs to 15 residues. This CDR3 is CASSAYRGGFPEAFF. The DNA of the CDR3 is TGTGCCAGCAGTGCCTACAGGGGAGGGTTCCCTGAAGCTTTCTTT.

The CDR3 region is CATSRNGTPGDTQYF. CDR3 coding DNA: TGTGCCACCAGCAGAAATGGGACACCCGGGGATACGCAGTATTTT. The V gene is TRBV15, the J gene TRBJ2-3; maybe TRBD1 (6 bases). The CDR3 spans 15 residues. V was cut by 2 bases and J by 6 bases, with 15 bases left in between. CDR1 is LNHNV and CDR2 is YYDKDF in the germline V gene (reference sequence).

The V call is TRBV30, the J call TRBJ2-7; 8 positions agree with TRBD2. Germline trimming cut 2 bases from V and 4 bases from J; bases unmatched to any gene: 10. In germline, CDR1 is GTSNPN, CDR2 SVGIG (reference sequence). The CDR3 loop spans 15 amino acids. CDR3 protein: CAWSYAGGGRYEQYF. CDR3 bases: TGTGCCTGGAGTTACGCGGGGGGTGGAAGGTACGAGCAGTACTTC.

The chain combines TRBV9 with TRBJ1-1, with 8 bases that match TRBD1. CDR1 SGDLS and CDR2 YYNGEE come from the germline V gene. J was trimmed by 3 bases and V by 2 bases; bases with no gene match: 15. The CDR3 loop spans 18 amino acids. CDR3 nucleotide sequence: TGTGCCAGCAGCGTGGCAGGACAGGGTTGGGGGGTACACACTGAAGCTTTCTTT. Translating gives CASSVAGQGWGVHTEAFF. The whole variable domain, remainder taken from reference TRBV9 and TRBJ1-1, is DSGVTQTPKHLITATGQRVTLRCSPRSGDLSVYWYQQSLDQGLQFLIQYYNGEERAKGNILERFSAQQFPDLHSELNLSSLELGDSALYFCASSVAGQGWGVHTEAFFGQGTRLTVV.

This chain joins TRBV7-2 and TRBJ2-3, with a possible D match to TRBD1 (6 bases). From germline, CDR1 is SGHTA and CDR2 FQGNSA. The ends were cut back, 5 bases at V and 6 bases at J, with 15 bases in the middle. The CDR3 loop spans 14 amino acids. The CDR3 DNA reads as TGTGCCAGCAGCGAATCTAGGGGGTCGGATACGCAGTATTTT. It specifies CASSESRGSDTQYF.